The 32 T cell receptor beta chains listed next were all sequenced from one sample in a study of blood T cell repertoires in COVID-19. Clones were sequenced by immunoSEQ multiplex PCR, and TCRdb holds only the in-frame ones, with some missing. The top ten hold 2.2% of the sample, which has about 200,000 clones, roughly 89% seen once. Sequenced input: peripheral blood. These receptors came from a man younger than 40 who had recovered from COVID-19.

With respect to this clone: At one end, the junction sequence differs from germline, possibly due to a read error. This sequence joins TRBV18 and TRBJ1-2; 8 bases align to TRBD1. Germline V CDR1 and CDR2: KGHSH, LQKENI. The CDR3 length is 14 residues. CDR3 sequence reads: CASSSPGQVYGYTF. The CDR3 DNA reads as TGTGCCAGCTCATCACCGGGACAGGTCTATGGCTACACCTTC.

This chain links TRBV30 with TRBJ1-4, with a possible D match to TRBD1 (5 bases). V dropped 0 bases and J dropped 8 bases, with 10 bases sitting between them. This CDR3 spans 13 amino acids. Germline V gene sequence: CDR1 GTSNPN, CDR2 SVGIG (reference sequence). DNA for the CDR3: TGTGCCTGGAGTGTACAGGTCTGGGAAAAACTGTTTTTT. The encoded protein is CAWSVQVWEKLFF.

This clone was counted a few times. The rearrangement links TRBV4-2 to TRBJ2-7, with 9 positions matching TRBD2. Germline V gene sequence: CDR1 LGHNA, CDR2 YNFKEQ. The CDR3 contains 20 residues. V gave up 0 bases and J gave up 4 bases; unmatched junction bases: 19. This chain's CDR3 is CASSQEGVLRRGGARYEQYF. As DNA, the CDR3 is TGTGCCAGCAGCCAAGAAGGGGTTCTGAGGCGCGGGGGGGCCCGGTACGAGCAGTACTTC.

The chain has TRBV6-2 or TRBV6-3 and TRBJ2-3, with TRBD2 matching over 9 bases. The length of the CDR3 is 17 residues. CDR1 and CDR2 from the germline V gene are MNHEY and SVGEGT. V dropped 4 bases and J dropped 4; count of bases not matched to a gene: 12. In DNA, the CDR3 is TGTGCCAGCAGTTTCCTAACGGGACTAGCAGCAGCAGATACGCAGTATTTT. Translating gives CASSFLTGLAAADTQYF.

This clone occurred a few times. The CDR3 DNA sequence: TGCGCCAGCAGTCAAGAGCGGGGGGGACAGGGAATCCCCTACGAGCAGTACTTC. It is translated as CASSQERGGQGIPYEQYF. The V call is TRBV23-1, the J call TRBJ2-7; TRBD2 might be the D (10 bases). TRBV23-1 carries the ORF label, with uncertain function. The CDR3 runs 18 residues. V was shortened by 2 bases and J by 2 bases, with 22 bases between the two germline ends.

The rearrangement uses TRBV11-2 and TRBJ2-5; TRBD2 aligns across 8 bases. The CDR3 loop spans 15 amino acids. The V gene end was trimmed by 5 bases and the J gene end by 4 bases; junction bases not matched to a gene: 9. Germline V gene lookup returns CDR1 SGHAT and CDR2 FQNNGV. Written as DNA, the CDR3 is TGTGCCAGCAGCCCCAGGTACGGGGGGGCAGAGACCCAGTACTTC. Protein: CASSPRYGGAETQYF.

This clone was counted a single time. CDR3 DNA: TGTGCCAGCAGTTTGAGGTTTAGGGGCACCGGGGAGCTGTTTTTT. Translation: CASSLRFRGTGELFF. The chain links TRBV6-5 to TRBJ2-2; a weak D match, TRBD1 (5 bases). The V gene lost 4 bases and the J gene lost 4 bases, with 13 bases spanning the gap. Germline CDR1 and CDR2: MNHEY and SVGAGI. The length of the CDR3 is 15 residues.

This chain connects TRBV7-9 to TRBJ2-5, with D tentatively TRBD1 (5 bases). V lost 5 bases and J lost 2, with 12 bases in between. The CDR3 contains 14 residues. CDR1 and CDR2 (germline): SEHNR, FQNEAQ (reference sequence). The CDR3 coding sequence is TGTGCCAGCAGCGGACGGACAAATCAAGAGACCCAGTACTTC. This sequence encodes CASSGRTNQETQYF.

This chain joins TRBV11-2 and TRBJ2-7, with 7 positions matching TRBD1. Germline CDR1 is SGHAT and CDR2 is FQNNGV. CDR3 length: 14 amino acids. The V segment lost 2 bases and the J segment 2 bases; nucleotides outside the gene matches: 3. CDR3 bases: TGTGCCAGCAGCTTACCGGGACAGACCTACGAGCAGTACTTC. Protein product: CASSLPGQTYEQYF.

V and J are TRBV5-5 and TRBJ1-2; possible D gene TRBD1, 6 bases. The germline V and J ends were trimmed by 0 bases and 3 bases, with 12 bases remaining between them. From germline, CDR1 is SGHKS and CDR2 YYEKEE (reference sequence). This CDR3 region has 15 residues. CDR3 residues: CASSLGAGVDYGYTF. The CDR3 DNA is TGTGCCAGCAGCTTGGGGGCAGGGGTTGACTATGGCTACACCTTC.

This clone was counted a single time. The V gene is TRBV5-1, the J gene TRBJ2-7; no clear D. CDR1 is SGHRS, CDR2 YFSETQ, per germline. With 0 bases removed from V and 3 bases from J, the gap between germline ends came to 7 bases. This CDR3 has 13 residues. In nucleotides, the CDR3 is TGCGCCAGCAGCTTGGGGAGTTACTACGAGCAGTACTTC. Translated, it gives CASSLGSYYEQYF.

V and J are TRBV5-6 and TRBJ2-2, with 7 bases matching TRBD1. The CDR3 sequence is 15 residues long. The germline V gene has CDR1 SGHDT and CDR2 YYEEEE. V gave up 2 bases and J gave up 1 base; unmatched junction bases: 2. The CDR3 sequence is CASSFRDRNTGELFF. The CDR3 coding sequence is TGTGCCAGCAGCTTCCGGGACAGGAACACCGGGGAGCTGTTTTTT.

The V gene is TRBV14, the J gene TRBJ2-1; 9 nucleotides align to TRBD1. Germline CDR1 and CDR2: SGHDN and FVKESK. The CDR3 length is 16 residues. The V segment lost 0 bases and the J segment 4 bases; nucleotides outside the gene matches: 4. DNA for the CDR3: TGTGCCAGCAGCCAAGACGGGACAGGGACTTACAATGAGCAGTTCTTC. It translates to CASSQDGTGTYNEQFF.

J is TRBJ2-1 and V is TRBV10-3; TRBD2 agrees at 12 bases. The germline gives CDR1 ENHRY, CDR2 SYGVKD. V gave up 5 bases and J gave up 2 bases; unmatched junction bases: 4. The CDR3 runs to 16 residues. The CDR3 DNA reads as TGTGCCATCAGTTGGACTAGCGGGGTACCCTACAATGAGCAGTTCTTC. Translating gives CAISWTSGVPYNEQFF.

The V and J genes are TRBV19 and TRBJ2-7, with 7 bases matching TRBD1. The CDR3 is 15 amino acids. The V gene end was trimmed by 5 bases and the J gene end by 3 bases; junction bases not matched to a gene: 10. The germline CDR1 and CDR2 sequences are LNHDA and SQIVND (reference sequence). The DNA of the CDR3 is TGTGCCAGTAGTCCGAGGTGGACAGGAGTCTACGAGCAGTACTTC. This translates into CASSPRWTGVYEQYF.

The V and J genes are TRBV14 and TRBJ2-1, with a possible D match to TRBD1 (6 bases). Looked up from germline, CDR1 is SGHDN and CDR2 is FVKESK. V lost 4 bases and J 12 bases, leaving 16 bases between the germline ends. The CDR3 is made up of 13 amino acids. The CDR3, as DNA: TGTGCCAGCAGCCGGGGGCAGTCAGGTGCGCAGTTCTTC. It specifies CASSRGQSGAQFF.

The rearrangement links TRBV6-5 to TRBJ2-3, with 7 bases aligning to TRBD2. J was trimmed by 0 bases and V by 6 bases; bases with no gene match: 6. Per germline, CDR1 MNHEY and CDR2 SVGAGI. The CDR3 totals 15 residues. The CDR3 here is CASSLRGFSTDTQYF. The CDR3 DNA reads TGTGCCAGCAGCCTGCGGGGGTTCAGCACAGATACGCAGTATTTT.

The chain couples TRBV24-1 to TRBJ2-5; 7 bases are a match to TRBD1. There are 14 residues in the CDR3. Looked up from germline, CDR1 is KGHDR and CDR2 is SFDVKD. V shed 5 bases, J shed 1 base, and the junction held 3 bases outside the gene matches. CDR3 DNA: TGTGCCACCAGTGGCGGACAGGCCCAAGAGACCCAGTACTTC. Protein product: CATSGGQAQETQYF.

This rearrangement joins TRBV6-2 or TRBV6-3 to TRBJ1-2, with D perhaps matching TRBD1 (5 bases). Between the trimmed V and J ends, which lost 0 bases and 3 bases, there was a span of 20 bases. CDR3 length equals 18 residues. CDR1 and CDR2 (germline): MNHEY, SVGEGT. The CDR3 protein is CASSYSVRQFSTHYGYTF. The CDR3 DNA reads as TGTGCCAGCAGTTACTCCGTGAGACAGTTCTCAACCCACTATGGCTACACCTTC.

The rearrangement links TRBV11-2 to TRBJ1-5; 9 bases agree with TRBD1. There are 16 residues in the CDR3. Germline loops: CDR1 SGHAT, CDR2 FQNNGV. J was trimmed by 7 bases and V by 5 bases; bases with no gene match: 12. CDR3 amino acids: CASSKSGTGLGQPQHF. CDR3 DNA sequence: TGTGCCAGCAGCAAGTCCGGGACAGGGCTGGGACAGCCCCAGCATTTT.

The V and J genes are TRBV3-1 (or the pseudogene TRBV3-2) and TRBJ2-7; D possibly corresponds to TRBD2 (5 bases). Between the trimmed V and J ends, which lost 4 bases and 7 bases, there was a span of 17 bases. Germline V lookup: CDR1 LGHDT, CDR2 YNNKEL (reference sequence). The CDR3 length is 14 residues. Here the CDR3 reads CASSPDLAGWEQYF. CDR3 bases: TGTGCCAGCAGCCCGGACCTAGCCGGGTGGGAGCAGTACTTC.

The chain joins TRBV10-3 to TRBJ1-1; D remains ambiguous. The CDR3 is 14 residues long. V lost 7 bases and J lost 1, with 13 bases in between. In germline, CDR1 is ENHRY, CDR2 SYGVKD. The CDR3 is CAINLGTGNTEAFF. DNA of the CDR3: TGTGCCATCAATTTGGGCACCGGGAACACTGAAGCTTTCTTT.

The genes are TRBV3-1 (or the pseudogene TRBV3-2) and TRBJ1-2; D perhaps matches TRBD1 (6 bases). V was trimmed by 3 bases and J by 8 bases, leaving 10 bases between them. The V gene's germline CDR1 is LGHDT and CDR2 YNNKEL (reference sequence). The CDR3 length is 12 residues. The CDR3 loop is CASSQGAEGYTF. The CDR3 bases are TGTGCCAGCAGCCAGGGGGCGGAAGGCTACACCTTC.

The V call is TRBV10-3, the J call TRBJ2-3, with 7 positions matching TRBD2. Germline V lookup: CDR1 ENHRY, CDR2 SYGVKD. J was trimmed by 6 bases and V by 6 bases; bases with no gene match: 12. The CDR3 has 15 residues. The CDR3 coding sequence is TGTGCCATCAGCCGGACTAGTACCTTTCTGGATACGCAGTATTTT. Protein product: CAISRTSTFLDTQYF.

This clone was seen many times. The chain carries TRBV21-1 and TRBJ1-5; TRBD1, the D gene given by the table, was not confirmed from the DNA. TRBV21-1 is a pseudogene. This CDR3 comprises 16 residues. This CDR3 is CPLRGQEHYSNQPQHF. CDR3 nucleotide sequence: TGTCCTCTACGGGGACAGGAGCATTATAGCAATCAGCCCCAGCATTTT.

The gene calls are TRBV19 and TRBJ2-2; 9 bases are shared with TRBD1. The CDR3 is 16 amino acids. The J segment lost 5 bases and the V segment lost 8 bases, leaving 12 bases of the junction unmatched. Germline V lookup: CDR1 LNHDA, CDR2 SQIVND (reference sequence). CDR3 sequence (DNA): TGTGCCAGTGCAGGACTGGACAGGGGCGAAACCGGGGAGCTGTTTTTT. Amino acids: CASAGLDRGETGELFF.

This chain connects TRBV4-3 to TRBJ2-3; 9 bases match TRBD2. The CDR3 extends over 17 amino acids. The trim removed 0 bases at V and 9 bases at J, leaving 13 bases unmatched. Germline values: CDR1 LGHNA, CDR2 YSLEER. Here the CDR3 DNA reads TGCGCCAGCAGCCAAGATCCCAGCGGGGGGCCGTCTGAGACGCAGTATTTT. Encoded protein: CASSQDPSGGPSETQYF.

The chain couples TRBV5-5 to TRBJ2-7, with TRBD2 matching over 8 bases. Germline loops: CDR1 SGHKS, CDR2 YYEKEE (reference sequence). Germline trimming cut 2 bases from V and 7 bases from J; bases unmatched to any gene: 8. The CDR3 runs to 14 residues. CDR3: CASSFNSGAWEQYF. Here the CDR3 DNA reads TGTGCCAGCAGCTTTAATAGCGGGGCCTGGGAGCAGTACTTC.

The chain recombines TRBV12-3 or TRBV12-4 with TRBJ1-1; 7 nucleotides line up with TRBD1. V lost 6 bases to trimming and J lost 3 bases; unmatched junction nucleotides: 4. This CDR3 comprises 13 residues. CDR3 in amino acids: CASRTGAHTEAFF. The CDR3 DNA reads TGTGCCAGCAGAACAGGGGCCCACACTGAAGCTTTCTTT.

The chain employs TRBV10-3 and TRBJ1-1; the D gene is possibly TRBD1 (5 bases). The CDR3 runs 17 residues. V was cut by 0 bases and J by 8 bases, with 22 bases left in between. Germline CDR1 is ENHRY and CDR2 is SYGVKD. CDR3 nucleotide sequence: TGTGCCATCAGTGAGTCGGGGCAGGGAAGCATACCAGGGGAAGCTTTCTTT. The encoded protein is CAISESGQGSIPGEAFF.

The genes are TRBV2 and TRBJ1-5; TRBD1 matches 10 bases. V lost 7 bases to trimming and J lost 6 bases; unmatched junction nucleotides: 3. In germline, CDR1 is SNHLY, CDR2 FYNNEI. This CDR3 has 13 residues. The CDR3 DNA sequence: TGTGCCAGCACCGGGACAGGGGTTCAGCCCCAGCATTTT. Residues: CASTGTGVQPQHF.

This chain links TRBV5-1 with TRBJ1-1, with no clear D. The CDR3 sequence is 15 residues long. V was pared by 3 bases and J by 0 bases, with 12 bases between. The germline V gene has CDR1 SGHRS and CDR2 YFSETQ. The CDR3 nucleotides are TGCGCCAGCAGCTCCCAATCGGGATTGAACACTGAAGCTTTCTTT. Translation gives CASSSQSGLNTEAFF.